This entry concerns a single T cell receptor (beta chain). This sample is drawn from a study of blood T cell repertoires in COVID-19. Study-level background: COVID-19 samples from acute and convalescent phases originated in the United States, Italy and Spain. Nucleic acid was either cDNA or gDNA, and it came from T cells, B-cell-depleted T cells, or PBMCs.

Trimming left V 5 bases short and J 3 bases short, with 10 bases between. The CDR3 covers 13 residues. Authors' analysis steps: Amplification of reference gene primers provided the estimated nucleated cell counts. Sequencing used immunoSEQ multiplex PCR; TCRdb keeps in-frame clones, though not all of them. V, J and clone size are taken as reported in that table, and D and trimming were inferred from the DNA itself. The sample lists about 77,000 clones, 80% seen once, with 4% to 6% in the top ten. Material for sequencing was peripheral blood. The receptor was derived from a woman aged 70 to 79 with acute or convalescent COVID-19. This rearrangement joins TRBV12-3 or TRBV12-4 to TRBJ1-1; D perhaps matches TRBD1 (6 bases). The DNA of the CDR3 is TGTGCCAGCAGTGCCAGGGGTTACACTGAAGCTTTCTTT. Protein: CASSARGYTEAFF.